This T cell receptor (beta chain) stems from a study of T cell changes during pregnancy in multiple sclerosis. V lost 5 bases and J 0 bases, leaving 11 bases between the germline ends. The CDR3 runs to 14 residues. Per germline, CDR1 SGHAT and CDR2 FQNNGV. The assay was immunoSEQ multiplex PCR, and TCRdb's table has in-frame clones only and misses some. The profile shows around 50,000 clones, about 90% of them singletons. The clonotype originates from a female donor with multiple sclerosis, enrolled in a pregnancy study. The gene calls are TRBV11-2 and TRBJ2-7; the D gene is possibly TRBD2 (5 bases). Sequenced material: peripheral blood, taken in the first trimester of pregnancy. DNA of the CDR3: TGTGCCAGCAGCGTTAGCGCGAGCTCCTACGAGCAGTACTTC. Translated: CASSVSASSYEQYF.